This TCR beta chain comes out of a study of cytomegalovirus exposure and HLA in healthy donors. Study-wide results and limits: A few chains tied to CMV proved CMV antigen-specific in vitro.

About this clone itself: The antigen remains undetermined.

Profiled with immunoSEQ multiplex PCR; TCRdb holds only in-frame clones, not every one. The profile covers 90,000 to 100,000 clones, with approximately 93% appearing a single time and approximately 1% taken by the ten largest. V lost 2 bases and J 6 bases, leaving 11 bases between the germline ends. From germline, CDR1 is SGHRS and CDR2 YFSETQ. The CDR3 has 13 amino acids. This clonotype originated in a woman in her twenties or thirties in good health and CMV-seropositive. The sample consisted of PBMCs. The chain links TRBV5-1 to TRBJ1-2, with a weak D call TRBD1 (6 bases). CDR3 amino acids: CASSFDRLDGYTF. In DNA form, the CDR3 reads TGCGCCAGCAGCTTTGACAGGCTGGATGGCTACACCTTC.